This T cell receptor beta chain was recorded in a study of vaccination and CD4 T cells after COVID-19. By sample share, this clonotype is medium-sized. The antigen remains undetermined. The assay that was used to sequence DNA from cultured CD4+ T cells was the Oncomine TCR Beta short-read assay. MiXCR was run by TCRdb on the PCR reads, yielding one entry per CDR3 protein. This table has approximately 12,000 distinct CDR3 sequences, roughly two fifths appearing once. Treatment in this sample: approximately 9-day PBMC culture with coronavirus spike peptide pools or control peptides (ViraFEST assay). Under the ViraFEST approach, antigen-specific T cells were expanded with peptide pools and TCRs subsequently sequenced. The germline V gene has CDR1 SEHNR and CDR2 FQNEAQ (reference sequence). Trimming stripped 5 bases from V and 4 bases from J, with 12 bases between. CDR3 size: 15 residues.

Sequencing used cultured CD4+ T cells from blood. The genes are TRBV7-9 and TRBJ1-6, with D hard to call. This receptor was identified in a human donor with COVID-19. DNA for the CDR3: TGTGCCAGCAGCCAGGCGGGGATGTATAATTCACCCCTCCACTTT. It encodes CASSQAGMYNSPLHF.